A selection of T cell receptor beta chains follows, all from one sample in a study of T cells after yellow fever vaccination. TCRdb fed the 5' RACE reads into MiXCR, producing one record per CDR3 protein. The sample records nearly 350,000 distinct CDR3 sequences, around 8.1% being singletons. The specimen comprised PBMCs, sampled 45 days after the first yellow fever vaccination. Receptor source: a man between 18 and 29 years old who received the YFV17D yellow fever vaccine. Each CDR3 is given with its conserved first and last residue. The order of the fields is clone size, V gene, D gene, J gene, CDR3 protein, CDR3 DNA. D genes are given only for firm matches. Clone size is given for some rows only: seen once, a few or many times, or a class if the clone is expanded.

abundance: NA; v_gene: TRBV29-1; d_gene: TRBD2; j_gene: TRBJ2-5; CDR3aa: CSLAGDETQYF; CDR3nt: TGCAGCCTCGCGGGGGATGAGACCCAGTACTTC
abundance: NA; v_gene: TRBV18; d_gene: TRBD2; j_gene: TRBJ2-4; CDR3aa: CASSWTSASLAKNIQYF; CDR3nt: TGTGCCAGCTCATGGACTAGCGCATCACTAGCCAAAAACATTCAGTACTTC
abundance: many; v_gene: TRBV6-4; d_gene: TRBD2; j_gene: TRBJ2-1; CDR3aa: CASSGLAGNNEQFF; CDR3nt: TGTGCCAGCAGTGGACTAGCGGGTAACAATGAGCAGTTCTTC
abundance: few; v_gene: TRBV2; d_gene: TRBD1; j_gene: TRBJ2-1; CDR3aa: CASLDREMNEQFF; CDR3nt: TGTGCCAGCCTTGACAGGGAGATGAATGAGCAGTTCTTC
abundance: NA; v_gene: TRBV7-6; d_gene: NA; j_gene: TRBJ2-2; CDR3aa: CASSLRAGNTGELFF; CDR3nt: TGTGCCAGCAGCTTACGAGCGGGGAACACCGGGGAGCTGTTTTTT
abundance: many; v_gene: TRBV3-1; d_gene: TRBD1; j_gene: TRBJ2-3; CDR3aa: CASSRDRRTDTQYF; CDR3nt: TGTGCCAGCAGCAGGGACAGGCGCACAGATACGCAGTATTTT
abundance: few; v_gene: TRBV7-9; d_gene: NA; j_gene: TRBJ2-3; CDR3aa: CASSSQGLGEANTQYF; CDR3nt: TGTGCCAGCAGCTCCCAAGGGTTGGGGGAGGCGAATACGCAGTATTTT
abundance: few; v_gene: TRBV19; d_gene: NA; j_gene: TRBJ2-2; CDR3aa: CASSIFSLAYTGELFF; CDR3nt: TGTGCCAGTAGTATTTTTTCCCTTGCCTACACCGGGGAGCTGTTTTTT
abundance: few; v_gene: TRBV7-9; d_gene: NA; j_gene: TRBJ2-1; CDR3aa: CASIPLADRYNEQFF; CDR3nt: TGTGCCAGCATTCCCCTGGCAGATAGGTACAATGAGCAGTTCTTC
abundance: NA; v_gene: TRBV20-1; d_gene: NA; j_gene: TRBJ2-3; CDR3aa: CSAMWSADTQYF; CDR3nt: TGCAGTGCTATGTGGAGCGCAGATACGCAGTATTTT
abundance: NA; v_gene: TRBV7-9; d_gene: TRBD1; j_gene: TRBJ1-3; CDR3aa: CASSDRVSGNTIYF; CDR3nt: TGTGCCAGCAGCGACAGGGTCTCTGGAAACACCATATATTTT
abundance: many; v_gene: TRBV2; d_gene: NA; j_gene: TRBJ2-5; CDR3aa: CASSEVVPKETQYF; CDR3nt: TGTGCCAGCAGTGAGGTAGTCCCCAAGGAGACCCAGTACTTC
abundance: NA; v_gene: TRBV5-4; d_gene: TRBD2; j_gene: TRBJ2-3; CDR3aa: CASSLPRGEDTQYF; CDR3nt: TGTGCCAGCAGCTTGCCGCGGGGGGAAGATACGCAGTATTTT
abundance: few; v_gene: TRBV15; d_gene: NA; j_gene: TRBJ1-4; CDR3aa: CATSKNSGNEKLFF; CDR3nt: TGTGCCACCAGCAAAAACTCGGGTAATGAAAAACTGTTTTTT